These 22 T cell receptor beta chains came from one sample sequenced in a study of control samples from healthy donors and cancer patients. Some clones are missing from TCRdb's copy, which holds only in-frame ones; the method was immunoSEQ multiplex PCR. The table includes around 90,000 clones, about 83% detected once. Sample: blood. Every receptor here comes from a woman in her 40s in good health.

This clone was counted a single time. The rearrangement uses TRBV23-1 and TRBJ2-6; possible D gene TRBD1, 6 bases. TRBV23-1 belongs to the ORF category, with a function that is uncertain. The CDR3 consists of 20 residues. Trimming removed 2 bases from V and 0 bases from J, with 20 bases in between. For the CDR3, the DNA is TGCGCCAGCAGTCAAATTCCAGTGGCAACAGGGTGCTCTGGGGCCAACGTCCTGACTTTC. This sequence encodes CASSQIPVATGCSGANVLTF.

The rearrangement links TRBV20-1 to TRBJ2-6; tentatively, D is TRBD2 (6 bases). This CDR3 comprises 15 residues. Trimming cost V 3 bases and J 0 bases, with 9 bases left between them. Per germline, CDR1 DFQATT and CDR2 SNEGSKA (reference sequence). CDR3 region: CSASRGNSGANVLTF. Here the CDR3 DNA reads TGCAGTGCTAGTCGGGGGAACTCTGGGGCCAACGTCCTGACTTTC.

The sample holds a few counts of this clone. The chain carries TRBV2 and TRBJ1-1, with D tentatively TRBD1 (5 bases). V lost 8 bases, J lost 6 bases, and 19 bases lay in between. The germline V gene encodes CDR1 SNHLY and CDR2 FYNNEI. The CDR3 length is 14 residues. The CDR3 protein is CASLPRGTGSEAFF. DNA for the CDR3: TGTGCCAGCCTACCACGGGGGACGGGCTCTGAAGCTTTCTTT.

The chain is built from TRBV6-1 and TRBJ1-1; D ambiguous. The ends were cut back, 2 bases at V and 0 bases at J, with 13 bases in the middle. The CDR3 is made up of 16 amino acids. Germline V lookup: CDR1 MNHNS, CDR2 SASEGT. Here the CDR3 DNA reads TGTGCCAGCAGTGAACCGAAAGGGATCATGAACACTGAAGCTTTCTTT. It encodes CASSEPKGIMNTEAFF.

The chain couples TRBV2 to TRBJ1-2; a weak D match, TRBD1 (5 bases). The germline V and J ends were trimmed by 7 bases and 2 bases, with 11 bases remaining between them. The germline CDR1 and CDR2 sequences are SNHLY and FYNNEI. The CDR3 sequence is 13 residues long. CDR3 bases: TGTGCCAGCACCTTGGGACCGAACTATGGCTACACCTTC. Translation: CASTLGPNYGYTF.

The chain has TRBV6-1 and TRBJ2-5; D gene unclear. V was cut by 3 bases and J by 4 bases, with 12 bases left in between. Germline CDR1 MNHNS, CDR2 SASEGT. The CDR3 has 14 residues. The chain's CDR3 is CASSEHRRAETQYF. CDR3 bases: TGTGCCAGCAGTGAGCACCGAAGGGCAGAGACCCAGTACTTC.

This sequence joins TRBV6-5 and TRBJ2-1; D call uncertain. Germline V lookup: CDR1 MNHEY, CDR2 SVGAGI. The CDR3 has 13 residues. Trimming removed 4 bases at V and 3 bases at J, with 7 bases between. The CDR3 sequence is CASSLTVYNEQFF. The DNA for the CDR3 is TGTGCCAGCAGTTTAACCGTCTACAATGAGCAGTTCTTC.

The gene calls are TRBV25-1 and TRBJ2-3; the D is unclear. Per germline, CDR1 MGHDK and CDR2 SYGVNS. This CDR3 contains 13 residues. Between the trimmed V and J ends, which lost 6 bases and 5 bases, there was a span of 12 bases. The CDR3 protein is CASSRPSVDTQYF. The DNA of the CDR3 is TGTGCCAGCAGCCGTCCTAGTGTAGATACGCAGTATTTT.

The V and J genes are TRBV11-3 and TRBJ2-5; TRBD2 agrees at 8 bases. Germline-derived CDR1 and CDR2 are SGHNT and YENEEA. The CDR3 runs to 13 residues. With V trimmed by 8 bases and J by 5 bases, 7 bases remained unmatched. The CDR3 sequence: CASRGGGGETQYF. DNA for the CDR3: TGTGCCAGCCGGGGGGGCGGCGGGGAGACCCAGTACTTC.

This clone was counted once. The CDR3: CASSRASGNTIYF. The CDR3 nucleotides read TGTGCCAGCAGCAGAGCCTCTGGAAACACCATATATTTT. The V gene is TRBV14, the J gene TRBJ1-3; D is unresolved. This CDR3 is 13 amino acids long. Trimming removed 5 bases from V and 0 bases from J, with 5 bases in between. Germline V lookup: CDR1 SGHDN, CDR2 FVKESK.

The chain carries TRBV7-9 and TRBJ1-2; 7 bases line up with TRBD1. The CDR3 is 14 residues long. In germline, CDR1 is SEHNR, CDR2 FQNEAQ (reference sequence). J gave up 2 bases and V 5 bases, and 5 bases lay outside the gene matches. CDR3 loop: CASSPGGGNYGYTF. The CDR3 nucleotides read TGTGCCAGCAGCCCGGGAGGGGGCAACTATGGCTACACCTTC.

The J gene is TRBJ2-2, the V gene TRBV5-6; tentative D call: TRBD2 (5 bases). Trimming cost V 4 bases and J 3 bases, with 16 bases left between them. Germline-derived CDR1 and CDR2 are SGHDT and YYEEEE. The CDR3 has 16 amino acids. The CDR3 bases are TGTGCCAGCAGCCCCCTGACCGAGGAGGACACCGGGGAGCTGTTTTTT. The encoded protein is CASSPLTEEDTGELFF.

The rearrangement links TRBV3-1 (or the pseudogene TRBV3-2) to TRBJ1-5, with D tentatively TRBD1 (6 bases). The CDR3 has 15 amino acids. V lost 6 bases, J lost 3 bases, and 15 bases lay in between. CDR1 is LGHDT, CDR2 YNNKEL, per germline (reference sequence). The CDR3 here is CASSLGGGFNQPQHF. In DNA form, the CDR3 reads TGTGCCAGCAGTCTAGGGGGGGGGTTCAATCAGCCCCAGCATTTT.

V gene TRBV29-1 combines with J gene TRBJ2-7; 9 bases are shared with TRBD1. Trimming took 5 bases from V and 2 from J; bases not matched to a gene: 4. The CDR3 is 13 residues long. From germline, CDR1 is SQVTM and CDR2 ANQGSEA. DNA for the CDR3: TGCAGCGTTTGGACAGGGGCAACCTACGAGCAGTACTTC. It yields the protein CSVWTGATYEQYF.

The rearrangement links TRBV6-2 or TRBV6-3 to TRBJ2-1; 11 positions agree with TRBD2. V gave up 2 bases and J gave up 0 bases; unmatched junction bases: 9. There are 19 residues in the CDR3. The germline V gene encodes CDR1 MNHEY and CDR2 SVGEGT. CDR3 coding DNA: TGTGCCAGCAGTTACAAGGCTAGCGGGGGGCAAAGCTCCTACAATGAGCAGTTCTTC. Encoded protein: CASSYKASGGQSSYNEQFF.

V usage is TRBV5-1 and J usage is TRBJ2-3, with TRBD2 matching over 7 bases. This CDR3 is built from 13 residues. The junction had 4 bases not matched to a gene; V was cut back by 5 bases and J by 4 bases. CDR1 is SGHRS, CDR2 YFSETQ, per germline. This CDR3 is CASSSLASDTQYF. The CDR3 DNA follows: TGCGCCAGCAGTTCACTAGCGTCAGATACGCAGTATTTT.

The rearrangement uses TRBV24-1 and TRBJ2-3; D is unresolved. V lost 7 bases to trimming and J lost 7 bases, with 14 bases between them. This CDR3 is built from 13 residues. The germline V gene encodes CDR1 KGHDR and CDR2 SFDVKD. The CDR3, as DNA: TGTGCCACCAGCTCCCAGGACGTAAATACGCAGTATTTT. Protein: CATSSQDVNTQYF.

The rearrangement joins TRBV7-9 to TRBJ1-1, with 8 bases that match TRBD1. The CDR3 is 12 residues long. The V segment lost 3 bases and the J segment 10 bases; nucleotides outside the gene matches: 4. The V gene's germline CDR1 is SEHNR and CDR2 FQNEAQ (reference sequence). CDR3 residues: CASSLSGTGAFF. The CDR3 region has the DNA TGTGCCAGCAGCTTGTCTGGGACAGGAGCTTTCTTT.

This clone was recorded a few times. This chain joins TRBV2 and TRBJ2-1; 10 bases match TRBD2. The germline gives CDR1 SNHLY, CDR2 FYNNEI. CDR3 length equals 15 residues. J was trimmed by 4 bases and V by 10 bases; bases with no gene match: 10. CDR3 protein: CATKRGGSGYNEQFF. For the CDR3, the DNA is TGTGCCACGAAGCGGGGGGGGTCTGGGTACAATGAGCAGTTCTTC.

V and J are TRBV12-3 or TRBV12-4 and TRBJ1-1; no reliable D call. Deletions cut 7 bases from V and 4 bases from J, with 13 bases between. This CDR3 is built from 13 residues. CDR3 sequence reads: CASKSGGGTEAFF. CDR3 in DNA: TGTGCCAGCAAGTCCGGAGGTGGCACTGAAGCTTTCTTT.

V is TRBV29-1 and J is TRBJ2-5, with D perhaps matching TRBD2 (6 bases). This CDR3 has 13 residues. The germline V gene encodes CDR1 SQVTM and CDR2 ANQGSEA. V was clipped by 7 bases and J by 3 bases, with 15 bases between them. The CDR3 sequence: CSGTGTGKETQYF. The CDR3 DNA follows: TGCAGCGGGACCGGGACTGGAAAAGAGACCCAGTACTTC.

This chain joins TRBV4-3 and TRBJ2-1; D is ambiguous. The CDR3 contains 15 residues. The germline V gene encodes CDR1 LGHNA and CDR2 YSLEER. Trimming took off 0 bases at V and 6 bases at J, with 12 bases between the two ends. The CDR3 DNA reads TGCGCCAGCAGCCAAGATCTCAACATGCGCAATGAGCAGTTCTTC. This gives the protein CASSQDLNMRNEQFF.